The 4 T cell receptor beta chains reported below all come from one sample, sequenced in a study of graft-versus-host responses after intestinal transplantation. The protocol was immunoSEQ multiplex PCR, while the TCRdb copy is restricted to in-frame clones and leaves out a portion. The sample consists of more than 9,500 clones, 70% to 75% of them appearing once. Intraepithelial lymphocytes and lamina propria lymphocytes were released through processing of graft tissue. The sample here was ileum tissue, taken around 150 days after intestinal transplantation. The origin of the receptors is a human patient who received an intestinal transplant, so some T cells may come from the graft donor.

The chain uses TRBV9 and TRBJ2-3, with a possible D match to TRBD1 (6 bases). V dropped 0 bases and J dropped 0 bases, with 20 bases sitting between them. This CDR3 is built from 19 residues. Germline values: CDR1 SGDLS, CDR2 YYNGEE. The CDR3 loop reads CASSVEVQGWASSTDTQYF. CDR3 in DNA: TGTGCCAGCAGCGTAGAGGTGCAGGGGTGGGCTTCAAGCACAGATACGCAGTATTTT. Full variable domain (rest looked up from reference TRBV9 and TRBJ2-3): DSGVTQTPKHLITATGQRVTLRCSPRSGDLSVYWYQQSLDQGLQFLIQYYNGEERAKGNILERFSAQQFPDLHSELNLSSLELGDSALYFCASSVEVQGWASSTDTQYFGPGTRLTVL.

Worth noting for this clone: A read error may produce the germline difference seen at one junction end. The rearrangement uses TRBV7-7 and TRBJ2-1; TRBD2 matches at 8 bases. The germline CDR1 and CDR2 sequences are SSHAT and FNYEAQ (reference sequence). This CDR3 spans 14 amino acids. The CDR3 sequence is CASSTSGGVGEQFF. The DNA for the CDR3 is TGTGCTAGCAGCACATCGGGGGGGGTTGGTGAGCAGTTCTTC.

The rearrangement joins TRBV4-3 to TRBJ2-1; D ambiguous. V lost 1 base and J lost 0, with 4 bases in between. The CDR3 has 14 amino acids. Germline loops: CDR1 LGHNA, CDR2 YSLEER. Here the CDR3 DNA reads TGCGCCAGCAGCCAAGGGCCCTCCTACAATGAGCAGTTCTTC. The encoded protein is CASSQGPSYNEQFF.

The V call is TRBV6-4, the J call TRBJ2-3; 12 positions agree with TRBD2. CDR3 length: 18 amino acids. V shed 9 bases and J 2 bases; nucleotides not matched to a gene: 15. The germline V gene encodes CDR1 MRHNA and CDR2 SNTAGT. The CDR3 coding sequence is TGTGCCAGTTCTAGCTTCCTAGCGGGAGGGGGGAACACAGATACGCAGTATTTT. Amino acid sequence: CASSSFLAGGGNTDTQYF.